This passage covers 25 T cell receptor beta chains from one sample sequenced in a study of cytomegalovirus exposure and HLA in healthy donors. In the PCR, 60 Vbeta and 13 Jbeta primers were used. Assay: immunoSEQ multiplex PCR; the TCRdb copy retains only in-frame clones and omits some. The sample gives roughly 68,000 clones, roughly 80% of which show up once; 4% to 5.5% is in the top ten. Sequencing input: PBMCs. These TCRs come from a male donor in good health and CMV-seropositive.

The chain links TRBV11-3 to TRBJ2-5; tentative D call: TRBD2 (6 bases). CDR1 SGHNT and CDR2 YENEEA come from the germline V gene. CDR3 length: 13 residues. Trimming left V 5 bases short and J 2 bases short, with 9 bases between. CDR3 sequence (DNA): TGTGCCAGCAGCCGGAGGGGTCAAGAGACCCAGTACTTC. Its translation: CASSRRGQETQYF.

This rearrangement joins TRBV28 to TRBJ2-7; 13 bases agree with TRBD2. Germline V gene data show CDR1 as MDHEN and CDR2 as SYDVKM. The CDR3 contains 16 residues. The junction had 9 bases not matched to a gene; V was cut back by 3 bases and J by 7 bases. The CDR3 reads CASSFSPGLAGNEQYF. CDR3 in DNA: TGTGCCAGCAGTTTCTCCCCGGGACTAGCGGGGAATGAGCAGTACTTC.

This chain uses TRBV14 with TRBJ1-2; 7 nucleotides align to TRBD1. This CDR3 contains 13 residues. Germline V gives CDR1 SGHDN, CDR2 FVKESK. Trimming cost V 1 base and J 8 bases; bases outside gene matches: 4. CDR3 sequence: CASSQAHRGGYTF. The CDR3 coding sequence is TGTGCCAGCAGCCAAGCCCACAGGGGCGGCTACACCTTC.

The chain joins TRBV30 to TRBJ1-1, with 7 bases that match TRBD1. V lost 5 bases to trimming and J lost 0 bases; unmatched junction nucleotides: 18. This CDR3 contains 18 residues. In germline, CDR1 is GTSNPN, CDR2 SVGIG (reference sequence). The chain's CDR3 is CAWGYQWDSLDMNTEAFF. The CDR3 DNA reads TGTGCCTGGGGATACCAATGGGACAGTTTAGATATGAACACTGAAGCTTTCTTT.

The genes are TRBV13 and TRBJ2-7, with 7 positions matching TRBD2. The germline gives CDR1 PRHDT, CDR2 FYEKMQ (reference sequence). The CDR3 is 14 amino acids. J gave up 1 base and V 2 bases, and 2 bases lay outside the gene matches. The CDR3 sequence: CASSLPGGSYEQYF. CDR3 DNA: TGTGCCAGCAGCTTACCGGGGGGATCCTACGAGCAGTACTTC.

The genes are TRBV27 and TRBJ2-7, with 11 bases identical to TRBD2. The V segment lost 5 bases and the J segment 0 bases; nucleotides outside the gene matches: 3. CDR1 and CDR2 from the germline V gene are MNHEY and SMNVEV (reference sequence). This CDR3 contains 15 residues. CDR3 sequence (DNA): TGTGCCAGCAGTCCGACTAGCGGGATCTCCTACGAGCAGTACTTC. Amino acids: CASSPTSGISYEQYF.

The chain links TRBV29-1 to TRBJ2-7; D is perhaps TRBD2 (5 bases). Trimming pared 4 bases from V and 3 bases from J, leaving 13 bases between. The CDR3 runs 13 residues. CDR1 is SQVTM and CDR2 is ANQGSEA in the germline V gene. The CDR3 reads CSVVRGQNYEQYF. The CDR3 DNA reads TGCAGCGTTGTGAGAGGGCAGAACTACGAGCAGTACTTC.

V is TRBV2 and J is TRBJ1-5, with TRBD1 identical over 7 bases. The CDR3 sequence is 15 residues long. CDR1 is SNHLY and CDR2 is FYNNEI in the germline V gene. V trimming: 6 bases; J trimming: 0 bases; junction bases outside the gene matches: 5. CDR3 sequence reads: CASRLTGDSNQPQHF. The CDR3 DNA reads TGTGCCAGCAGACTTACAGGGGATAGCAATCAGCCCCAGCATTTT.

The V gene is TRBV4-3, the J gene TRBJ1-2, with 8 bases fitting TRBD1. This CDR3 has 17 amino acids. Per germline, CDR1 LGHNA and CDR2 YSLEER. J was trimmed by 2 bases and V by 0 bases; bases with no gene match: 8. CDR3 nucleotide sequence: TGCGCCAGCAGCCAAGAGGCCGACAGGGGACTCAACTATGGCTACACCTTC. Encoded protein: CASSQEADRGLNYGYTF.

This clone has a handful of counts. Other nucleotide sequences from this sample produce the same CDR3. The J gene is TRBJ1-2, the V gene TRBV28; 7 nucleotides match TRBD1. V gave up 6 bases and J gave up 2 bases; unmatched junction bases: 0. The length of the CDR3 is 12 residues. Germline values: CDR1 MDHEN, CDR2 SYDVKM. The CDR3 region is CASRTGNYGYTF. The CDR3 nucleotides are TGTGCCAGCAGGACAGGGAACTATGGCTACACCTTC.

The chain is built from TRBV9 and TRBJ2-1; 9 positions agree with TRBD1. The V gene's germline CDR1 is SGDLS and CDR2 YYNGEE. The CDR3 has 16 amino acids. Unmatched junction bases numbered 12, after V lost 4 bases and J lost 7 bases. CDR3 in DNA: TGTGCCAGCAGCAACCTCGATGGACAGGGGAGTAATGAGCAGTTCTTC. This sequence encodes CASSNLDGQGSNEQFF.

The J gene is TRBJ2-3, the V gene TRBV5-3, with 9 positions matching TRBD2. TRBV5-3 carries the ORF label, with uncertain function. The CDR3 contains 19 residues. With V trimmed by 4 bases and J by 3 bases, 18 bases remained unmatched. The DNA of the CDR3 is TGTGCCAGAAGCCCAGTAAACGGCGGGGGGGCAATCGGGACAGATACGCAGTATTTT. Translation gives CARSPVNGGGAIGTDTQYF.

This clone is a singleton in its sample. CDR3 sequence reads: CASCTRDSGTDTQYF. In DNA form, the CDR3 reads TGTGCCAGCTGCACCCGGGACAGCGGCACAGATACGCAGTATTTT. V gene TRBV18 combines with J gene TRBJ2-3; 7 positions match TRBD1. The CDR3 totals 15 residues. The V gene's germline CDR1 is KGHSH and CDR2 LQKENI. J lost 1 base, V lost 7 bases, and 8 bases had no gene match.

The chain recombines TRBV27 with TRBJ2-2, with TRBD2 matching over 11 bases. Germline trimming cut 3 bases from V and 5 bases from J; bases unmatched to any gene: 5. The CDR3 has 16 amino acids. Germline loops: CDR1 MNHEY, CDR2 SMNVEV (reference sequence). CDR3 DNA: TGTGCCAGCAGTTTCCTAGCGGGGGGAGGAACCGGGGAGCTGTTTTTT. Its translation: CASSFLAGGGTGELFF.

For the CDR3, the DNA is TGCAGCGGGCAAGTCGGGGGGCGAAACTACAATGAGCAGTTCTTC. This sequence encodes CSGQVGGRNYNEQFF. J is TRBJ2-1 and V is TRBV29-1; D is perhaps TRBD2 (7 bases). Trimming cost V 7 bases and J 3 bases, with 19 bases left between them. The germline CDR1 and CDR2 sequences are SQVTM and ANQGSEA. This CDR3 has 15 amino acids.

This sequence joins TRBV4-1 and TRBJ1-1; D is uncertain. V gave up 4 bases and J gave up 11 bases, with 14 bases separating them. Germline CDR1 reads MGHRA; CDR2 reads YSYEKL. The CDR3 loop spans 12 amino acids. The CDR3 sequence: CASSPRLTGAFF. In DNA, the CDR3 is TGCGCCAGCAGCCCTCGACTCACCGGGGCTTTCTTT.

V usage is TRBV28 and J usage is TRBJ2-7; D remains ambiguous. CDR3 length equals 13 residues. From germline, CDR1 is MDHEN and CDR2 SYDVKM. V gave up 6 bases and J gave up 4 bases, with 13 bases separating them. CDR3 sequence reads: CASRAPTLYEQYF. CDR3 in DNA: TGTGCCAGCAGGGCCCCAACCCTTTACGAGCAGTACTTC.

The genes are TRBV10-3 and TRBJ2-2, with 10 positions matching TRBD1. The ends lost 6 bases at V and 3 bases at J; junction bases unmatched: 7. CDR1 and CDR2 from the germline V gene are ENHRY and SYGVKD. The CDR3 has 16 residues. In DNA form, the CDR3 reads TGTGCCATCAGAGACGGACAGGGGGGAGACACCGGGGAGCTGTTTTTT. Amino acids: CAIRDGQGGDTGELFF.

The chain combines TRBV4-2 with TRBJ2-7; D perhaps matches TRBD1 (6 bases). The CDR3 sequence is 14 residues long. Deletions cut 0 bases from V and 2 bases from J, with 8 bases between. Germline loops: CDR1 LGHNA, CDR2 YNFKEQ. The CDR3 nucleotides read TGTGCCAGCAGCCAAGATCAGGGGCCCTACGAGCAGTACTTC. Its protein product is CASSQDQGPYEQYF.

This chain links TRBV2 with TRBJ2-1; 8 nucleotides line up with TRBD2. Germline lookup yields CDR1 SNHLY and CDR2 FYNNEI. The CDR3 extends over 15 amino acids. The ends lost 6 bases at V and 3 bases at J; junction bases unmatched: 7. The CDR3 coding sequence is TGTGCCAGCAGGACCAATAGCGGGGTCTACAATGAGCAGTTCTTC. Encoded protein: CASRTNSGVYNEQFF.

A remark on this clone: Other DNA sequences within the sample encode an identical CDR3. This chain links TRBV4-2 with TRBJ2-3; 9 nucleotides match TRBD2. This CDR3 has 16 residues. Germline CDR1 LGHNA, CDR2 YNFKEQ. V lost 0 bases and J lost 4; bases outside the gene matches: 5. DNA of the CDR3: TGTGCCAGCAGCCAAGATCGTGGCGGGGGGGCAGATACGCAGTATTTT. It yields the protein CASSQDRGGGADTQYF.

J is TRBJ2-3 and V is TRBV9, with D tentatively TRBD1 (6 bases). V lost 0 bases, J lost 4 bases, and 15 bases lay in between. This CDR3 has 16 amino acids. CDR1 SGDLS and CDR2 YYNGEE come from the germline V gene. CDR3 DNA sequence: TGTGCCAGCAGCGTAGAAGGCAGGGGTGCCCCAGATACGCAGTATTTT. This gives the protein CASSVEGRGAPDTQYF.

The chain couples TRBV6-7 to TRBJ2-7, with TRBD1 matching over 7 bases. TRBV6-7 is an ORF, and what it does is uncertain. The CDR3 consists of 18 residues. V lost 1 base and J lost 0; bases outside the gene matches: 12. The CDR3 DNA follows: TGTGCCAGCAGTTACTGTAGTAAGTGTAGGGGGCTCTCCTACGAGCAGTACTTC. This codes for CASSYCSKCRGLSYEQYF.

The chain employs TRBV6-1 and TRBJ1-1; D might be TRBD1 (6 bases). Deletions cut 6 bases from V and 0 bases from J, with 14 bases between. The CDR3 covers 15 residues. Germline values: CDR1 MNHNS, CDR2 SASEGT. CDR3 sequence: CASSAGASMNTEAFF. CDR3 DNA sequence: TGTGCCAGCAGCGCAGGGGCCTCCATGAACACTGAAGCTTTCTTT.

The chain is built from TRBV19 and TRBJ2-7, with 10 positions matching TRBD1. The V gene's germline CDR1 is LNHDA and CDR2 SQIVND (reference sequence). The V segment lost 5 bases and the J segment 4 bases; nucleotides outside the gene matches: 8. The CDR3 extends over 15 amino acids. The CDR3, as DNA: TGTGCCAGTAGTCCGTTGACAGGGGGCGGGTACGAGCAGTACTTC. This sequence encodes CASSPLTGGGYEQYF. The full variable domain, its missing parts supplied by reference TRBV19 and TRBJ2-7, is DGGITQSPKYLFRKEGQNVTLSCEQNLNHDAMYWYRQDPGQGLRLIYYSQIVNDFQKGDIAEGYSVSREKKESFPLTVTSAQKNPTAFYLCASSPLTGGGYEQYFGPGTRLTVT.